What follows is one T cell receptor beta chain and its context. Its antigen remains unidentified. This sample was taken from a study of vaccination effects on CD4 cells after COVID-19. As for the study in general: With the ViraFEST assay, the study expanded antigen-specific CD4+ T cells using viral peptide pools, then sequenced them. Relative to the second dose, post-vaccine samples were obtained a median of 72 days later.

Following culture for roughly 10 days, CD4+ T cells were isolated. By PCR, the person was confirmed to have had SARS-CoV-2 infection between March and December 2020. Each participant was administered two doses of either the BNT162b2 or the mRNA-1273 vaccine. The CDR3 is 16 residues long. The V and J ends lost 4 bases and 0 bases respectively, with 12 bases between them. Germline lookup yields CDR1 SGHVS and CDR2 FNYEAQ. Repertoires were generated with immunoSEQ multiplex PCR, while TCRdb's copy carries only in-frame clones and drops some. The repertoire holds some 31,000 clones, with approximately 72% as singletons. Study-level findings and limits: Marked clonal contraction was seen in infection- and vaccine-induced clones late after vaccination. Researchers reported few convalescent patients and no early post-infection timepoints in the study.

The specimen comprised CD4+ T cells from PBMCs cultured without peptide, sampled after COVID-19 vaccination. The chain links TRBV7-6 to TRBJ2-2, with D perhaps being TRBD1 or TRBD2 (5 bases each). The sequence came from a human donor who had a prior SARS-CoV-2 infection. The CDR3 bases are TGTGCCAGCAGCTGGGACGGTTTTACGAACACCGGGGAGCTGTTTTTT. Protein sequence: CASSWDGFTNTGELFF.